This T cell receptor beta chain was sequenced in a study of blood T cell repertoires in COVID-19. Study background: Spain, Italy and the United States supplied samples that represented acute and convalescent COVID-19. T cells, B-cell-depleted T cells, or PBMCs provided the cDNA or gDNA that served as material.

There are a few counts of this clone. How the authors handled the data: Scientists estimated how many nucleated cells there were by amplifying reference gene primers. Sequencing used immunoSEQ multiplex PCR; TCRdb keeps in-frame clones, though not all of them. The V and J calls and clone size are taken from that table; D and trimming were inferred from the DNA. The sample contains tens of thousands of clones, approximately 80% of which appear only once. This CDR3 has 13 residues. Germline CDR1 SEHNR, CDR2 FQNEAQ (reference sequence). Between the trimmed V and J ends, which lost 4 bases and 5 bases, there was a span of 9 bases.

The receptor was isolated from a human donor in a cohort sampled during active COVID-19. The rearrangement joins TRBV7-9 to TRBJ2-1, with D possibly matching TRBD1 (5 bases). Input material: peripheral blood. CDR3 residues: CASSSTAHNEQFF. In nucleotides, the CDR3 is TGTGCCAGCAGCTCGACAGCACACAATGAGCAGTTCTTC.